The 13 T cell receptor beta chains presented below share a single source sample, sequenced in a study of shared clonotypes between healthy human individuals. The data were produced by immunoSEQ multiplex PCR, yet TCRdb's version contains in-frame clones alone and is incomplete. The sample gives 600,000 to 750,000 clones, around 72% of which show up once; approximately 2% is in the top ten. Material: memory CD4+ T cells sorted from blood. Subset indicated: CD45RA-negative fraction. These receptor sequences come from a woman in her 30s in good health.

This rearrangement joins TRBV29-1 to TRBJ1-5; maybe TRBD1 (6 bases). Trimming took off 4 bases at V and 3 bases at J, with 13 bases between the two ends. Germline V gene lookup returns CDR1 SQVTM and CDR2 ANQGSEA. CDR3 size: 14 residues. The CDR3 sequence is CSVVFSGDNQPQHF. The CDR3 DNA sequence: TGCAGCGTTGTGTTTTCAGGGGACAATCAGCCCCAGCATTTT. Using reference TRBV29-1 and TRBJ1-5 for the parts outside the CDR3, the full variable domain is SAVISQKPSRDICQRGTSLTIQCQVDSQVTMMFWYRQQPGQSLTLIATANQGSEATYESGFVIDKFPISRPNLTFSTLTVSNMSPEDSSIYLCSVVFSGDNQPQHFGDGTRLSIL.

The gene calls are TRBV6-5 and TRBJ2-3; 9 bases fit TRBD2. V lost 5 bases to trimming and J lost 8 bases; unmatched junction nucleotides: 11. Germline CDR1 MNHEY, CDR2 SVGAGI. The CDR3 is 15 residues long. The CDR3 bases are TGTGCCAGCAGTACCCGACTAGCGGTGATGGGTACGCAGTATTTT. This codes for CASSTRLAVMGTQYF.

This clone was recorded at least ten times. The rearrangement links TRBV5-1 to TRBJ2-7; no definite D call. V was shortened by 7 bases and J by 3 bases, with 20 bases between the two germline ends. This CDR3 contains 15 residues. Germline CDR1 reads SGHRS; CDR2 reads YFSETQ. CDR3 residues: CASLSARGIDYEQYF. The DNA for the CDR3 is TGCGCCAGCCTTTCCGCCCGTGGGATTGACTACGAGCAGTACTTC.

The V gene is TRBV7-5, the J gene TRBJ2-2. TRBV7-5 is a pseudogene locus. CDR3 size: 12 residues. The CDR3 spells CASSRYTGELFF. The DNA for the CDR3 is TGTGCCAGCAGCCGATATACCGGGGAGCTGTTTTTT.

V and J are TRBV25-1 and TRBJ2-3; 10 nucleotides match TRBD2. The trim removed 2 bases at V and 1 base at J, leaving 6 bases unmatched. The CDR3 is 17 residues long. The germline CDR1 and CDR2 sequences are MGHDK and SYGVNS. CDR3: CASSEPTGLAGTDTQYF. The CDR3 bases are TGTGCCAGCAGTGAACCTACTGGACTAGCGGGCACAGATACGCAGTATTTT.

The chain recombines TRBV4-1 with TRBJ2-5; D may be TRBD2 (5 bases). Germline-derived CDR1 and CDR2 are MGHRA and YSYEKL. CDR3 size: 17 residues. Trimming stripped 2 bases from V and 1 base from J, with 17 bases between. This CDR3 reads CASSQSGLAAVQETQYF. In DNA, the CDR3 is TGCGCCAGCAGCCAAAGCGGTCTAGCAGCTGTCCAAGAGACCCAGTACTTC.

This clone was detected once. The V and J genes are TRBV4-1 and TRBJ2-5; 7 nucleotides line up with TRBD2. The CDR3 loop spans 13 amino acids. The germline V gene encodes CDR1 MGHRA and CDR2 YSYEKL. Trimming at V came to 4 bases and at J to 5 bases, leaving 4 bases not matched to a gene. DNA for the CDR3: TGCGCCAGCAGCCCGGGCGGGAGTGAGACCCAGTACTTC. Its protein product is CASSPGGSETQYF.

V is TRBV28 and J is TRBJ2-2; unclear D gene. The germline V gene has CDR1 MDHEN and CDR2 SYDVKM. This CDR3 contains 12 residues. With 5 bases removed from V and 4 bases from J, the gap between germline ends came to 5 bases. In DNA form, the CDR3 reads TGTGCCAGCAGTAGGAGCACCGGGGAGCTGTTTTTT. Protein: CASSRSTGELFF. The full variable domain, its missing parts supplied by reference TRBV28 and TRBJ2-2, is DVKVTQSSRYLVKRTGEKVFLECVQDMDHENMFWYRQDPGLGLRLIYFSYDVKMKEKGDIPEGYSVSREKKERFSLILESASTNQTSMYLCASSRSTGELFFGEGSRLTVL.

The V gene is TRBV10-3, the J gene TRBJ2-2; tentative D call: TRBD1 (6 bases). The CDR3 totals 13 residues. The germline V and J ends were trimmed by 6 bases and 6 bases, with 11 bases remaining between them. Germline V gives CDR1 ENHRY, CDR2 SYGVKD. The CDR3 loop is CAISLTGSGELFF. The CDR3 nucleotides are TGTGCCATCAGCCTAACAGGGTCCGGGGAGCTGTTTTTT.

V usage is TRBV14 and J usage is TRBJ1-1, with D hard to call. The CDR3 length is 13 residues. CDR1 and CDR2 from the germline V gene are SGHDN and FVKESK. V was cut by 8 bases and J by 0 bases, with 10 bases left in between. The CDR3 spells CASGKAMNTEAFF. The DNA of the CDR3 is TGTGCCAGCGGGAAAGCCATGAACACTGAAGCTTTCTTT.

The CDR3 sequence is CASSQSGQLNQPQHF. As DNA, the CDR3 is TGCGCCAGCAGTCAATCGGGGCAGCTAAATCAGCCCCAGCATTTT. The chain recombines TRBV23-1 with TRBJ1-5; perhaps TRBD1 as D (5 bases). TRBV23-1 falls under the ORF class, with uncertain function. The V end was cut by 0 bases, the J end by 4 bases, with 10 bases between. The CDR3 consists of 15 residues.

The chain employs TRBV15 and TRBJ2-5, with D perhaps TRBD1 (5 bases). The germline V and J ends were trimmed by 1 base and 5 bases, with 11 bases remaining between them. The CDR3 runs to 14 residues. CDR1 is LNHNV, CDR2 YYDKDF, per germline (reference sequence). CDR3 sequence reads: CATSRGRAGETQYF. CDR3 nucleotides: TGTGCCACCAGCAGAGGTCGCGCAGGGGAGACCCAGTACTTC.

This clone was picked up a small number of times. The rearrangement links TRBV6-6 to TRBJ2-7; 10 nucleotides align to TRBD1. V was pared by 4 bases and J by 6 bases, with 9 bases of the junction left unmatched. Looked up from germline, CDR1 is MNHNY and CDR2 is SVGAGI (reference sequence). The CDR3 has 15 residues. As DNA, the CDR3 is TGTGCCAGCAGTTTCCCCGGGACAGGGGTATCCGAGCAGTACTTC. Amino acid sequence: CASSFPGTGVSEQYF.